This TCR beta chain derives from a study of T cell responses to AZD1222 COVID-19 vaccine. The wider study: Analyses pooled second doses at about 4 or about 12 weeks.

Data came from immunoSEQ multiplex PCR; TCRdb stores just in-frame clones and leaves some out. In the table there are roughly 160,000 clones, roughly 92% of which are singletons. The study's findings and limits: Mostly white British, mostly female donors; authors suggested clonal diversity may be underestimated. CD4 TCRs covered the whole spike, strongest at regions 160-218 and 743-854.

About this clone itself: The target antigen is unknown.

The CDR3 runs to 14 residues. Trimming left V 8 bases short and J 0 bases short, with 11 bases between. CDR1 SGHRS and CDR2 YFSETQ come from the germline V gene. The chain has TRBV5-1 and TRBJ1-4; D is unclear. Sequencing was performed on peripheral blood, taken on day 0 of AZD1222 vaccination. The receptor was isolated from an adult in good health. CDR3 DNA: TGCGCCAGTTCTATTCAGGCAACTAATGAAAAACTGTTTTTT. This translates into CASSIQATNEKLFF.